This T cell receptor (beta chain) was recovered during a study of blood T cells in healthy people across ages. Healthy Caucasian individuals from Russia aged roughly 6 to 90 served as donors. For every donor, a draw yielded ten milliliters of peripheral blood. Looked up from germline, CDR1 is SGDLS and CDR2 is YYNGEE. The V and J ends lost 6 bases and 0 bases respectively, with 9 bases between them. The CDR3 contains 13 residues. Primed by a sample-barcoded 5' primer and a J-beta primer mix, a second PCR proceeded for 7 to 11 cycles. Template switching added a 12-random-nucleotide identifier to every cDNA molecule. TCRdb used MiXCR to reprocess the 5' RACE reads, holding one entry per CDR3 protein. This sample has about 1 million distinct CDR3 sequences; under 45% occur once, and the top ten carry approximately 20%.

The clonotype was recovered from a woman aged 60-75 years in good health. Sample: blood. The chain couples TRBV9 to TRBJ1-1; D uncertain. The chain's CDR3 is CASNGEMNTEAFF. The CDR3 DNA reads TGTGCCAGCAACGGGGAGATGAACACTGAAGCTTTCTTT. The entire variable domain, with the rest obtained from reference TRBV9 and TRBJ1-1, is as follows: DSGVTQTPKHLITATGQRVTLRCSPRSGDLSVYWYQQSLDQGLQFLIQYYNGEERAKGNILERFSAQQFPDLHSELNLSSLELGDSALYFCASNGEMNTEAFFGQGTRLTVV.